The next 18 T cell receptor beta chains were all read from a single sample in a study of shared clonotypes between healthy human individuals. The method was immunoSEQ multiplex PCR; TCRdb's version includes in-frame clones alone and lacks a portion of them. This table holds about 2.2 million clones, just under 95% found once. CD45RO-negative cells were positively selected for CCR7, leaving out terminally differentiated effector memory CD45RA+ cells. The sequencing input was naive CD8+ T cells from PBMCs. These receptors originate from a man younger than 35 in good health. Some clones in this sample may be carry-over from other donors' samples.

This rearrangement joins TRBV30 to TRBJ1-5, with 10 bases lining up with TRBD1. Germline V gene sequence: CDR1 GTSNPN, CDR2 SVGIG (reference sequence). The V and J ends lost 2 bases and 4 bases, in that order; junction bases with no gene match: 8. The CDR3 covers 16 residues. CDR3 sequence (DNA): TGTGCCTGGAGTCCGCACGAGGACAGGGGGAATCAGCCCCAGCATTTT. It encodes CAWSPHEDRGNQPQHF.

In DNA form, the CDR3 reads TGTGCCAGCAGTGACCGGGGGGCGAACTCCTACAATGAGCAGTTCTTC. It codes for CASSDRGANSYNEQFF. The V and J genes are TRBV11-3 and TRBJ2-1; weak D call: TRBD2 (7 bases). The V gene lost 6 bases and the J gene lost 0 bases, with 15 bases spanning the gap. Germline values: CDR1 SGHNT, CDR2 YENEEA. The CDR3 has 16 residues.

The chain uses TRBV30 and TRBJ1-1, with 9 bases lining up with TRBD1. This CDR3 region has 14 residues. CDR1 GTSNPN and CDR2 SVGIG come from the germline V gene (reference sequence). V was clipped by 3 bases and J by 5 bases; unmatched bases: 7. The CDR3 reads CAWSLQGAGTEAFF. CDR3 nucleotide sequence: TGTGCCTGGAGCCTACAGGGGGCGGGTACTGAAGCTTTCTTT.

Points on this clone: Distinct nucleotide sequences in the sample also encode this CDR3. The chain uses TRBV11-2 and TRBJ1-2; D uncertain. Germline V lookup: CDR1 SGHAT, CDR2 FQNNGV. V was trimmed by 0 bases and J by 8 bases, leaving 10 bases between them. CDR3 length: 13 residues. The CDR3 spells CASSLDPRRGYTF. The CDR3 DNA follows: TGTGCCAGCAGCTTAGATCCTAGAAGGGGCTACACCTTC.

The sample holds a few counts of this clone. V usage is TRBV7-3 and J usage is TRBJ2-2, with no clear D. This CDR3 contains 12 residues. With 6 bases removed from V and 3 bases from J, the gap between germline ends came to 5 bases. CDR1 and CDR2 from the germline V gene are SGHTA and FQGTGA. The CDR3 sequence: CASSLDTGELFF. CDR3 bases: TGTGCCAGCAGTCTCGACACCGGGGAGCTGTTTTTT.

The chain recombines TRBV6-1 with TRBJ2-1; tentatively, D is TRBD2 (6 bases). The CDR3 length is 15 residues. The germline gives CDR1 MNHNS, CDR2 SASEGT. V lost 5 bases and J 8 bases, leaving 19 bases between the germline ends. The CDR3 is CASSPPLGGGDEQFF. The CDR3 nucleotides read TGTGCCAGCAGTCCCCCCCTGGGGGGTGGGGATGAGCAGTTCTTC.

In this sample, this clone turned up a few times. The rearrangement joins TRBV30 to TRBJ2-1, with TRBD1 identical over 9 bases. Germline V gene lookup returns CDR1 GTSNPN and CDR2 SVGIG (reference sequence). This CDR3 has 15 amino acids. V lost 2 bases, J lost 4 bases, and 6 bases stayed unmatched. CDR3 coding DNA: TGTGCCTGGAGTTCTACGGGACAGGGATACAATGAGCAGTTCTTC. Amino acid sequence: CAWSSTGQGYNEQFF. Based on the CDR3 plus reference TRBV30 and TRBJ2-1, the full variable domain is SQTIHQWPATLVQPVGSPLSLECTVEGTSNPNLYWYRQAAGRGLQLLFYSVGIGQISSEVPQNLSASRPQDRQFILSSKKLLLSDSGFYLCAWSSTGQGYNEQFFGPGTRLTVL.

The V and J genes are TRBV19 and TRBJ1-1; D remains ambiguous. The V end lost 6 bases, the J end lost 6 bases, and 14 bases lay between the germline ends. In germline, CDR1 is LNHDA, CDR2 SQIVND (reference sequence). This CDR3 has 13 amino acids. This chain's CDR3 is CASRQGIAPEAFF. The CDR3 DNA is TGTGCCAGTAGGCAAGGTATAGCCCCTGAAGCTTTCTTT.

The J gene is TRBJ2-7, the V gene TRBV7-3; D is unclear. Between the trimmed V and J ends, which lost 3 bases and 3 bases, there was a span of 9 bases. Per germline, CDR1 SGHTA and CDR2 FQGTGA. This CDR3 region has 13 residues. CDR3 nucleotide sequence: TGTGCCAGCAGCTTGGGGATCCACTACGAGCAGTACTTC. Protein sequence: CASSLGIHYEQYF. Complete variable domain (other parts from reference TRBV7-3 and TRBJ2-7): GAGVSQTPSNKVTEKGKYVELRCDPISGHTALYWYRQSLGQGPEFLIYFQGTGAADDSGLPNDRFFAVRPEGSVSTLKIQRTERGDSAVYLCASSLGIHYEQYFGPGTRLTVT.

The rearrangement links TRBV5-5 to TRBJ1-4; D call uncertain. Germline values: CDR1 SGHKS, CDR2 YYEKEE (reference sequence). The V end lost 0 bases, the J end lost 4 bases, and 13 bases lay between the germline ends. The CDR3 loop spans 16 amino acids. The CDR3 region is CASSLEIVFINEKLFF. Written as DNA, the CDR3 is TGTGCCAGCAGCTTGGAGATTGTGTTCATTAATGAAAAACTGTTTTTT.

The chain has TRBV28 and TRBJ2-5; D may be TRBD2 (6 bases). Trimming stripped 3 bases from V and 5 bases from J, with 16 bases between. The CDR3 has 15 amino acids. In germline, CDR1 is MDHEN, CDR2 SYDVKM. CDR3 in DNA: TGTGCCAGCAGTTTCTTCGGGACTCGTCAGGAGACCCAGTACTTC. Protein sequence: CASSFFGTRQETQYF. Based on the CDR3 plus reference TRBV28 and TRBJ2-5, the full variable domain is DVKVTQSSRYLVKRTGEKVFLECVQDMDHENMFWYRQDPGLGLRLIYFSYDVKMKEKGDIPEGYSVSREKKERFSLILESASTNQTSMYLCASSFFGTRQETQYFGPGTRLLVL.

The chain has TRBV4-1 and TRBJ2-7, with D uncertain. CDR1 MGHRA and CDR2 YSYEKL come from the germline V gene. The CDR3 spans 13 residues. Trimming cost V 0 bases and J 5 bases, with 8 bases left between them. In nucleotides, the CDR3 is TGCGCCAGCAGCCAAGAATGGGGAAACGAGCAGTACTTC. This gives the protein CASSQEWGNEQYF.

The J gene is TRBJ2-7, the V gene TRBV6-6, with TRBD1 as a possible D gene (5 bases). V shed 7 bases and J shed 5 bases, with 18 bases lying between them. The CDR3 loop spans 14 amino acids. Germline assignment: CDR1 MNHNY and CDR2 SVGAGI (reference sequence). CDR3 protein: CASTLQDPTHEQYF. The CDR3 coding sequence is TGTGCCAGCACTTTACAGGACCCCACTCACGAGCAGTACTTC.

This clone was found once. The chain employs TRBV13 and TRBJ2-7; 7 nucleotides match TRBD2. The J segment lost 1 base and the V segment lost 1 base, leaving 7 bases of the junction unmatched. CDR1 and CDR2 from the germline V gene are PRHDT and FYEKMQ (reference sequence). The CDR3 spans 16 residues. DNA of the CDR3: TGTGCCAGCAGCTTAGACCTAGCGGAACTTTCCTACGAGCAGTACTTC. This encodes CASSLDLAELSYEQYF.

V and J are TRBV2 and TRBJ2-2; the D gene is possibly TRBD2 (6 bases). Trimming pared 3 bases from V and 1 base from J, leaving 21 bases between. This CDR3 contains 19 residues. The germline gives CDR1 SNHLY, CDR2 FYNNEI. The CDR3 sequence: CASSEPGFGGAGNTGELFF. The CDR3 DNA reads as TGTGCCAGCAGTGAGCCGGGATTCGGGGGAGCAGGGAACACCGGGGAGCTGTTTTTT.

The chain employs TRBV6-6 and TRBJ1-5; D unclear. Per germline, CDR1 MNHNY and CDR2 SVGAGI (reference sequence). The CDR3 covers 15 residues. V was cut by 2 bases and J by 0 bases, with 8 bases left in between. CDR3 coding DNA: TGTGCCAGCAGTTACAGGAGCCTTAGCAATCAGCCCCAGCATTTT. Its translation: CASSYRSLSNQPQHF.

To note about this clone: Other DNA variants within this sample encode the same CDR3. The V gene is TRBV2, the J gene TRBJ2-7; no clear D gene. In germline, CDR1 is SNHLY, CDR2 FYNNEI. The CDR3 contains 11 residues. With 6 bases removed from V and 3 bases from J, the gap between germline ends came to 6 bases. The CDR3 protein is CASSENYEQYF. The CDR3 region has the DNA TGTGCCAGCAGCGAAAACTACGAGCAGTACTTC.

V and J are TRBV28 and TRBJ2-3; TRBD2 might be the D (5 bases). The V end was cut by 3 bases, the J end by 4 bases, with 11 bases between. From germline, CDR1 is MDHEN and CDR2 SYDVKM. The CDR3 has 14 residues. CDR3 in amino acids: CASSFVRDPDTQYF. The CDR3, as DNA: TGTGCCAGCAGTTTCGTGAGGGATCCAGATACGCAGTATTTT.